Presented here are 21 T cell receptor beta chains from one specimen sequenced in a study of molecular identifiers for immune sequencing clone quantification. MiXCR, applied by TCRdb to the PCR reads, yields one record per CDR3 protein. The sample has 79,000 or so distinct CDR3 sequences, about 23% seen once. Sequenced sample: naive CD8+ T cells from blood, with Jurkat cell RNA spiked in. Subset: FACS-sorted CD8+CD4-CCR7+CD45RA+ naive T cells. The origin of the receptors is a human donor in good health. Some libraries in this study had Jurkat cell RNA spiked in.

A word on this clonotype: A much larger clonotype is one base distant, so this may be a read error. This chain links TRBV7-9 with TRBJ1-1, with 9 bases fitting TRBD1. This CDR3 is built from 19 residues. Germline V CDR1 and CDR2: SEHNR, FQNEAQ (reference sequence). The CDR3 reads CASSLVSLRDRESNTEALF. DNA of the CDR3: TGTGCCAGCAGCTTAGTAAGCCTCCGGGACAGGGAGTCGAACACTGAAGCTCTCTTT.

On this clonotype itself: This may be a read error, as it is one base from a much larger clone. This chain uses TRBV13 with TRBJ2-3, with 15 bases matching TRBD2. V dropped 4 bases and J dropped 7; count of bases not matched to a gene: 9. This CDR3 spans 17 amino acids. Germline V gene lookup returns CDR1 PRHDT and CDR2 FYEKMQ (reference sequence). CDR3 nucleotide sequence: TGTGCCAGCAGCTCCGGACTAGCGGGAGGGTTAACAAATACGCAGTATTTT. Translating it yields CASSSGLAGGLTNTQYF.

The V call is TRBV7-9, the J call TRBJ2-1; TRBD1 agrees at 7 bases. Germline values: CDR1 SEHNR, CDR2 FQNEAQ (reference sequence). V lost 7 bases and J lost 7; bases outside the gene matches: 10. The CDR3 consists of 14 residues. The CDR3 loop reads CASTSGTALNEQFF. The CDR3 DNA reads as TGTGCCAGCACCTCCGGGACAGCTCTGAATGAGCAGTTCTTC.

V gene TRBV6-5 combines with J gene TRBJ1-5, with D possibly matching TRBD1 (6 bases). The CDR3 is made up of 14 amino acids. The V gene lost 4 bases and the J gene lost 5 bases, with 12 bases spanning the gap. CDR1 MNHEY and CDR2 SVGAGI come from the germline V gene. CDR3 sequence (DNA): TGTGCCAGCAGTTGCTTGACAGGATATCAGCCCCAGCATTTT. This translates into CASSCLTGYQPQHF.

This clonotype showed up just a few times. This chain uses TRBV19 with TRBJ2-1; D unresolved. The germline V gene encodes CDR1 LNHDA and CDR2 SQIVND (reference sequence). V lost 3 bases and J 8 bases, leaving 11 bases between the germline ends. The CDR3 runs to 13 residues. Written as DNA, the CDR3 is TGTGCCAGTAGTATCGCTTTGGCCGATGAGCAGTTCTTC. Encoded protein: CASSIALADEQFF.

Ten or more counts support this clonotype. V gene TRBV5-1 combines with J gene TRBJ2-3; D might be TRBD2 (6 bases). CDR3 length equals 17 residues. The V end was cut by 1 base, the J end by 0 bases, with 15 bases between. Germline assignment: CDR1 SGHRS and CDR2 YFSETQ. CDR3 protein: CASSLMAGSLSTDTQYF. The CDR3 nucleotides are TGCGCCAGCAGCTTGATGGCGGGATCCCTGAGCACAGATACGCAGTATTTT. Variable domain in full (rest from reference TRBV5-1 and TRBJ2-3): KAGVTQTPRYLIKTRGQQVTLSCSPISGHRSVSWYQQTPGQGLQFLFEYFSETQRNKGNFPGRFSGRQFSNSRSEMNVSTLELGDSALYLCASSLMAGSLSTDTQYFGPGTRLTVL.

This clonotype was picked up many times. The chain combines TRBV19 with TRBJ2-1; TRBD1 or TRBD2 may be the D gene (5 bases each). The V end lost 7 bases, the J end lost 7 bases, and 14 bases lay between the germline ends. Germline CDR1 is LNHDA and CDR2 is SQIVND (reference sequence). The CDR3 runs to 13 residues. This CDR3 is CASTSLGTNEQFF. As DNA, the CDR3 is TGTGCCAGTACCTCCCTGGGGACGAATGAGCAGTTCTTC.

This clonotype has at least ten counts. The chain is built from TRBV30 and TRBJ2-3, with D perhaps TRBD2 (5 bases). With 1 base removed from V and 4 bases from J, the gap between germline ends came to 9 bases. Germline CDR1 is GTSNPN and CDR2 is SVGIG (reference sequence). The CDR3 length is 13 residues. CDR3 in amino acids: CAWSGEWADTQYF. CDR3 DNA sequence: TGTGCCTGGAGTGGGGAGTGGGCAGATACGCAGTATTTT.

As to this clonotype: A much larger clone differs by one base, so this may be a read error. The rearrangement links TRBV13 to TRBJ1-1, with TRBD1 matching 10 bases. V lost 9 bases, J lost 2 bases, and 18 bases stayed unmatched. CDR1 is PRHDT, CDR2 FYEKMQ, per germline (reference sequence). CDR3 length: 18 amino acids. The CDR3 is CASIPEPPGQGTNTEAFF. The CDR3 DNA is TGTGCCAGTATACCTGAACCTCCGGGACAGGGGACTAACACTGAAGCTTTCTTT.

Details on this clonotype: A clone one base away is much larger, so this may be a read error. This CDR3 is missing its conserved last phenylalanine or tryptophan, likely due to a read error. The J gene is TRBJ2-7, the V gene TRBV9, with D maybe TRBD1 (6 bases). Germline CDR1 reads SGDLS; CDR2 reads YYNGEE. This CDR3 has 13 amino acids. Trimming left V 1 base short and J 5 bases short, with 10 bases between. CDR3 in amino acids: CASSVSQGHEQYS. The CDR3 DNA sequence: TGTGCCAGCAGCGTATCACAGGGCCACGAGCAGTACTCC.

A few counts support this clonotype. The chain employs TRBV27 and TRBJ2-2; 16 bases fit TRBD2. In germline, CDR1 is MNHEY, CDR2 SMNVEV (reference sequence). Trimming at V came to 6 bases and at J to 2 bases, leaving 6 bases not matched to a gene. CDR3 size: 18 residues. For the CDR3, the DNA is TGTGCCAGCAGGCCGGGACTAGCGGGAGGGACTAACACCGGGGAGCTGTTTTTT. This codes for CASRPGLAGGTNTGELFF.

In nucleotides, the CDR3 is TGTGCCGGCATAAGGCTAGCGGGAGGAAGGTGTACGCAGTATTTT. Translation gives CAGIRLAGGRCTQYF. The rearrangement uses TRBV28 and TRBJ2-3; TRBD2 matches at 11 bases. This CDR3 region has 15 residues. CDR1 and CDR2 (germline): MDHEN, SYDVKM. Trimming at V came to 11 bases and at J to 8 bases, leaving 15 bases not matched to a gene.

Ten or more counts support this clonotype. Without the conserved terminal phenylalanine or tryptophan, this CDR3 likely stems from a read error. The limits of the CDR3 on the DNA are not certain, so only TCRdb's listed CDR3 is given. The chain couples TRBV7-8 to TRBJ2-1. Ends included, the CDR3 has 8 residues. CDR1 is SGHVS and CDR2 is FQNEAQ in the germline V gene. The CDR3 region is CASRRRPP.

This clonotype was observed many times. The V gene is TRBV7-2, the J gene TRBJ1-5; D remains ambiguous. The CDR3 totals 14 residues. V was cut by 4 bases and J by 5 bases, with 12 bases left in between. Germline-derived CDR1 and CDR2 are SGHTA and FQGNSA. The CDR3 nucleotides are TGTGCCAGCAGCTCGGACCCCCAAGATCAGCCCCAGCATTTT. Translating gives CASSSDPQDQPQHF.

This clonotype was recorded many times. The V gene is TRBV9, the J gene TRBJ2-2, with 8 bases identical to TRBD1. Looked up from germline, CDR1 is SGDLS and CDR2 is YYNGEE. The CDR3 extends over 16 amino acids. Germline trimming cut 0 bases from V and 4 bases from J; bases unmatched to any gene: 5. CDR3 in amino acids: CASSVGQGAGTGELFF. The CDR3 DNA follows: TGTGCCAGCAGCGTAGGGCAGGGGGCAGGCACCGGGGAGCTGTTTTTT.

The chain uses TRBV14 and TRBJ1-2; D uncertain. In germline, CDR1 is SGHDN, CDR2 FVKESK. The CDR3 runs to 13 residues. With 2 bases removed from V and 0 bases from J, the gap between germline ends came to 4 bases. The CDR3 DNA sequence: TGTGCCAGCAGCCAATCAACTAACTATGGCTACACCTTC. Translated, it gives CASSQSTNYGYTF. Based on the CDR3 plus reference TRBV14 and TRBJ1-2, the full variable domain is EAGVTQFPSHSVIEKGQTVTLRCDPISGHDNLYWYRRVMGKEIKFLLHFVKESKQDESGMPNNRFLAERTGGTYSTLKVQPAELEDSGVYFCASSQSTNYGYTFGSGTRLTVV.

In this sample, this clonotype turned up many times. V and J are TRBV6-5 and TRBJ2-3, with unresolved D. Germline lookup yields CDR1 MNHEY and CDR2 SVGAGI. Trimming pared 2 bases from V and 0 bases from J, leaving 9 bases between. The CDR3 consists of 15 residues. The CDR3 protein is CASSYGVTSTDTQYF. CDR3 coding DNA: TGTGCCAGCAGTTACGGGGTTACGAGCACAGATACGCAGTATTTT.

This clonotype was seen ten or more times. J is TRBJ2-1 and V is TRBV4-3; D uncertain. Deletions cut 1 base from V and 2 bases from J, with 6 bases between. Germline assignment: CDR1 LGHNA and CDR2 YSLEER. CDR3 length: 14 amino acids. The CDR3 loop is CASSQAIAYNEQFF. The DNA for the CDR3 is TGCGCCAGCAGCCAAGCCATCGCCTACAATGAGCAGTTCTTC.

This clonotype was recorded only once. A read error may explain this, as a much larger clone is one base away. The chain employs TRBV6-2 or TRBV6-3 and TRBJ2-7, with 7 positions matching TRBD1. Germline-derived CDR1 and CDR2 are MNHEY and SVGEGT. This CDR3 is 14 amino acids long. CDR3 nucleotides: TGTGGCAGCAGCCCCCTGACAGGGCCTCGGGAGCAGTACTTC. Amino acid sequence: CGSSPLTGPREQYF.

As concerns this clonotype: This may arise from a read error, as a much more abundant clone is one base away. The chain couples TRBV14 to TRBJ1-3; a weak D match, TRBD1 (5 bases). V lost 1 base to trimming and J lost 8 bases, with 12 bases between them. The CDR3 loop spans 14 amino acids. CDR1 is SGHDN and CDR2 is FVKESK in the germline V gene. CDR3 in DNA: TGTGCCAGCAGCCAAGGCCCAGGGTGCCACACCATATATTTT. This codes for CASSQGPGCHTIYF.

This clonotype came up many times. J is TRBJ1-1 and V is TRBV4-3; TRBD1 is a possible D gene (5 bases). This CDR3 spans 13 amino acids. Germline V gene sequence: CDR1 LGHNA, CDR2 YSLEER. V lost 0 bases and J 10 bases, leaving 12 bases between the germline ends. The DNA of the CDR3 is TGCGCCAGCAGCCAAGATGCGGGAAGGGGAGCTTTCTTT. This encodes CASSQDAGRGAFF.